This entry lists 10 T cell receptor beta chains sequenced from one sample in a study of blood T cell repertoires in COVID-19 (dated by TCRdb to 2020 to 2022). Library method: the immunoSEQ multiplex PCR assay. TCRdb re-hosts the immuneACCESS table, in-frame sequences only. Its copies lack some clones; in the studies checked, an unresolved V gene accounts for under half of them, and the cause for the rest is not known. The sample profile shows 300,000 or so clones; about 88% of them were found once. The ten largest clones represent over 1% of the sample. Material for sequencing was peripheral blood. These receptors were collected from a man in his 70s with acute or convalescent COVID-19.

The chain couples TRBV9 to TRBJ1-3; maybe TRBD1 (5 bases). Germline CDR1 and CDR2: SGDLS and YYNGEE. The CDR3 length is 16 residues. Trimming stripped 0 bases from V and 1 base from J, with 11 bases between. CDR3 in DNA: TGTGCCAGCAGCGTAGAAGACCCAGGGTCTGGAAACACCATATATTTT. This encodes CASSVEDPGSGNTIYF.

CDR3 DNA sequence: TGTGCCAGCAGCTTAGCGGCAGGGGCCTACGAGCAGTACTTC. Translation: CASSLAAGAYEQYF. V is TRBV7-8 and J is TRBJ2-7; weak D call: TRBD1 (6 bases). The CDR3 extends over 14 amino acids. V was trimmed by 0 bases and J by 2 bases, leaving 8 bases between them. Germline lookup yields CDR1 SGHVS and CDR2 FQNEAQ.

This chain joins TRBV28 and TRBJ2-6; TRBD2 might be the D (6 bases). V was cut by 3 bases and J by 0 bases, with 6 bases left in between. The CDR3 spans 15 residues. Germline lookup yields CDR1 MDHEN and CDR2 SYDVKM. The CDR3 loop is CASSFGGSGANVLTF. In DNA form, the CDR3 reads TGTGCCAGCAGTTTCGGGGGCTCTGGGGCCAACGTCCTGACTTTC.

The CDR3 region is CASSYYRGYEQYF. The DNA for the CDR3 is TGTGCCAGCAGTTATTATCGGGGTTACGAGCAGTACTTC. V usage is TRBV6-6 and J usage is TRBJ2-7, with D maybe TRBD2 (5 bases). Germline-derived CDR1 and CDR2 are MNHNY and SVGAGI (reference sequence). V lost 3 bases, J lost 4 bases, and 10 bases lay in between. The CDR3 runs 13 residues.

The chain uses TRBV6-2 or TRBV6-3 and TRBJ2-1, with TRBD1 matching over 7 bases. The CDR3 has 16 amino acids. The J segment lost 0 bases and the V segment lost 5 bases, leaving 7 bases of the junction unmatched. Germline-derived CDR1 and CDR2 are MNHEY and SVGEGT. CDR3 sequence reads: CASSRPRTGSYNEQFF. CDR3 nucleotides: TGTGCCAGCAGTCGACCCCGGACAGGCTCCTACAATGAGCAGTTCTTC.

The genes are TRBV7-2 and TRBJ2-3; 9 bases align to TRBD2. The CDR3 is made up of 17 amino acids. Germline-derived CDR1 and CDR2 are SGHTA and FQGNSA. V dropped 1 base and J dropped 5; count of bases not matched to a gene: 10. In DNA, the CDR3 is TGTGCCAGCAGCTTAGGGGGGCGCGGGGGGGCCTTAGATACGCAGTATTTT. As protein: CASSLGGRGGALDTQYF.

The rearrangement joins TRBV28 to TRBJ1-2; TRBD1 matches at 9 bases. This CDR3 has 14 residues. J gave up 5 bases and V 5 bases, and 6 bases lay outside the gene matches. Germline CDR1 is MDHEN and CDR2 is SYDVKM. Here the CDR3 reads CASSALGQGYGYTF. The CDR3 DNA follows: TGTGCCAGCAGTGCCCTCGGACAGGGGTATGGCTACACCTTC.

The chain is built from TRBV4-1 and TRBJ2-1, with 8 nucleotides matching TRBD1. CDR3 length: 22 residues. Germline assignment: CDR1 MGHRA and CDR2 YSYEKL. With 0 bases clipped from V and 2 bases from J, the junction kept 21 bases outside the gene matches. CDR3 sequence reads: CASSQDYRDRGRVERAYNEQFF. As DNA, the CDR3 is TGCGCCAGCAGCCAAGACTATAGAGACAGGGGCCGTGTTGAGCGGGCCTACAATGAGCAGTTCTTC.

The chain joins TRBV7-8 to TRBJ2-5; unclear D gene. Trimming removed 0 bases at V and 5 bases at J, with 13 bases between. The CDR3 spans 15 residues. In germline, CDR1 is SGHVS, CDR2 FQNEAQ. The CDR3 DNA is TGTGCCAGCAGCTTAGCGTGGTCGAGCGAGGAGACCCAGTACTTC. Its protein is CASSLAWSSEETQYF.

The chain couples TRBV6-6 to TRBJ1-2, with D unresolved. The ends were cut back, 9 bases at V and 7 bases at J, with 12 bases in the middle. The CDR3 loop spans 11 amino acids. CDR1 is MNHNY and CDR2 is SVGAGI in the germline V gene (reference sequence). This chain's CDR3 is CASSEGGGYTF. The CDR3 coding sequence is TGTGCCAGTTCCGAGGGTGGTGGCTACACCTTC.